This T cell receptor beta chain came from a study of T cells in Graves' hyperthyroidism and ophthalmopathy. This CDR3 has 14 amino acids. Trimming shortened V by 5 bases and J by 2 bases, and 10 bases separated the two germline ends. Per germline, CDR1 LNHNV and CDR2 YYDKDF (reference sequence). Template material for amplifying TCR beta CDR3 regions consisted of RNA transcripts. RT-PCR in the first round (using the HTBI primer set) targeted the TCR CDR3. TCRdb ran MiXCR on the multiplex PCR reads and lists one entry per CDR3 protein. The sample lists around 97,000 distinct CDR3 sequences, less than 55% seen once, with roughly 25% in the top ten.

This chain joins TRBV15 and TRBJ1-3, with a tentative D call TRBD1 (6 bases). Sequencing was carried out using blood. This clonotype was obtained from a man aged 35 to 55 with Graves' hyperthyroidism. As DNA, the CDR3 is TGTGCCACCAGCCTCGGGACACCTGGAAACACCATATATTTT. Translating gives CATSLGTPGNTIYF.